The present T cell receptor beta chain was sequenced within a study of blood T cell repertoires in COVID-19. In germline, CDR1 is MRHNA, CDR2 SNTAGT. The CDR3 is made up of 15 amino acids. With V trimmed by 3 bases and J by 4 bases, 5 bases remained unmatched. This clone has a handful of counts. Libraries were prepared by immunoSEQ multiplex PCR; TCRdb keeps only in-frame clonotypes and omits some of them. The sample carries some 200,000 clones, approximately 85% recorded once. The chain recombines TRBV6-4 with TRBJ2-3; 9 bases match TRBD2. The receptor was derived from a middle-aged man who had recovered from COVID-19. The sequenced sample consisted of PBMCs or T cells enriched from blood (not recorded which). The CDR3 sequence: CASSERAGGADTQYF. For the CDR3, the DNA is TGTGCCAGCAGTGAGAGGGCGGGAGGGGCAGATACGCAGTATTTT.